This TCR beta chain stems from a study of blood T cell repertoires in COVID-19. Assay used: immunoSEQ multiplex PCR; TCRdb lists only in-frame clones, some missing. The sample lists more than 85,000 clones, more than 85% occurring once. This receptor was taken from a man in his forties or fifties with active or convalescent COVID-19. The sequenced material came from peripheral blood.

The CDR3 nucleotides are TGTGCCATCAGTGGGGGGACAGGGCGCGGCTACACCTTC. Amino acid sequence: CAISGGTGRGYTF. The chain carries TRBV10-3 and TRBJ1-2, with 9 bases lining up with TRBD1. CDR1 and CDR2 from the germline V gene are ENHRY and SYGVKD. This CDR3 has 13 amino acids. V shed 4 bases and J 8 bases; nucleotides not matched to a gene: 5.